The source of this T cell receptor (beta chain) is a study of blood T cell repertoires in COVID-19. Background on the study: Samples representing acute and convalescent COVID-19 were sourced from the United States, Italy and Spain. In each case, the material was cDNA or gDNA derived from T cells, B-cell-depleted T cells, or PBMCs.

Clones were sequenced by immunoSEQ multiplex PCR, and TCRdb holds only the in-frame ones, with some missing. The data show approximately 210,000 clones, 89% seen once. Per the germline V gene, CDR1 is SGHDT and CDR2 is YYEEEE. V trimming: 2 bases; J trimming: 4 bases; junction bases outside the gene matches: 16. The length of the CDR3 is 18 residues. This clone showed up just once. The V gene is TRBV5-6, the J gene TRBJ1-2; 8 bases line up with TRBD1. The receptor comes from a woman aged 40 to 49 with acute or convalescent COVID-19. Source material: peripheral blood. The CDR3 region has the DNA TGTGCCAGCAGCTTTTGGACAGGGAATAGCGCAACTAGCTATGGCTACACCTTC. Translation gives CASSFWTGNSATSYGYTF. The full variable domain, with the rest looked up from reference TRBV5-6 and TRBJ1-2, is DAGVTQSPTHLIKTRGQQVTLRCSPKSGHDTVSWYQQALGQGPQFIFQYYEEEERQRGNFPDRFSGHQFPNYSSELNVNALLLGDSALYLCASSFWTGNSATSYGYTFGSGTRLTVV.